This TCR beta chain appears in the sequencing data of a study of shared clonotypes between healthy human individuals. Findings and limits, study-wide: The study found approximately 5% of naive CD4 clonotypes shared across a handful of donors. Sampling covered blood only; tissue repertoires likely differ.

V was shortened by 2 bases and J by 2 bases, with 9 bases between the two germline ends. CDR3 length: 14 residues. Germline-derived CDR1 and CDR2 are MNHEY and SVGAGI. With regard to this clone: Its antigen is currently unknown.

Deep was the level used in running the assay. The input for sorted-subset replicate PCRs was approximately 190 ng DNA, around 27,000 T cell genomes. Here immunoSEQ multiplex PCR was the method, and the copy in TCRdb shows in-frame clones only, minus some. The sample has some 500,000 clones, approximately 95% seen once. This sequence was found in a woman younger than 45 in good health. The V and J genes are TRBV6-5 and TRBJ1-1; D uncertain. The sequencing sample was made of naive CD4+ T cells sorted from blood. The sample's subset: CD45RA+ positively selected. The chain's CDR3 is CASSYAPPNTEAFF. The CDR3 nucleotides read TGTGCCAGCAGTTACGCTCCTCCTAACACTGAAGCTTTCTTT.